This T cell receptor beta chain came from a study of T-cell reconstitution after alpha-beta-depleted transplantation in children. Germline V gives CDR1 SGHRS, CDR2 YFSETQ. The CDR3 covers 16 residues. The ends were cut back, 0 bases at V and 1 base at J, with 13 bases in the middle. Unique molecular identifiers were used in preparing the TCRbeta library. TCRdb analysed the PCR reads with MiXCR anew, one entry per CDR3 protein. The repertoire includes about 480,000 distinct CDR3 sequences, around an eighth of them detected once, and around 6% sits in the top ten. There are many counts of this clonotype.

The source material was PBMCs from the stem cell graft donor, sampled from the stem cell graft. V usage is TRBV5-1 and J usage is TRBJ2-5, with a weak D call TRBD1 (6 bases). The source is a human donor who donated a stem cell graft to a child with combined immunodeficiency. The CDR3 DNA follows: TGCGCCAGCAGCTTGGCCTGGTTGACAGGCCAAGAGACCCAGTACTTC. Translation: CASSLAWLTGQETQYF. The whole variable domain, remainder taken from reference TRBV5-1 and TRBJ2-5, is KAGVTQTPRYLIKTRGQQVTLSCSPISGHRSVSWYQQTPGQGLQFLFEYFSETQRNKGNFPGRFSGRQFSNSRSEMNVSTLELGDSALYLCASSLAWLTGQETQYFGPGTRLLVL.